This T cell receptor beta chain was retrieved from a study of preoperative IRX-2 immunotherapy in early breast cancer. This sample's treatment: preoperative locoregional IRX-2 cytokine immunotherapy. Preoperative locoregional IRX-2 cytokine immunotherapy was tested in the phase Ib source study. Measured with immunoSEQ multiplex PCR; TCRdb has only the in-frame clones, and not every one. Found here are tens of thousands of clones, about 77% of them singletons; the top ten hold 2% to 2.5%. The CDR3 consists of 17 residues. V lost 6 bases, J lost 4 bases, and 25 bases lay in between. The rearrangement joins TRBV23-1 to TRBJ2-7; the D gene is possibly TRBD2 (6 bases). TRBV23-1 is an ORF, and what it does is uncertain. The material sequenced was lymph node tissue, taken before IRX-2 immunotherapy. The sequence derives from a human donor with breast cancer. Written as DNA, the CDR3 is TGCGCCAGCAGCCAAGAGGTGGGAGGAGTTGTGCTTTACGAGCAGTACTTC. As protein: CASSQEVGGVVLYEQYF.